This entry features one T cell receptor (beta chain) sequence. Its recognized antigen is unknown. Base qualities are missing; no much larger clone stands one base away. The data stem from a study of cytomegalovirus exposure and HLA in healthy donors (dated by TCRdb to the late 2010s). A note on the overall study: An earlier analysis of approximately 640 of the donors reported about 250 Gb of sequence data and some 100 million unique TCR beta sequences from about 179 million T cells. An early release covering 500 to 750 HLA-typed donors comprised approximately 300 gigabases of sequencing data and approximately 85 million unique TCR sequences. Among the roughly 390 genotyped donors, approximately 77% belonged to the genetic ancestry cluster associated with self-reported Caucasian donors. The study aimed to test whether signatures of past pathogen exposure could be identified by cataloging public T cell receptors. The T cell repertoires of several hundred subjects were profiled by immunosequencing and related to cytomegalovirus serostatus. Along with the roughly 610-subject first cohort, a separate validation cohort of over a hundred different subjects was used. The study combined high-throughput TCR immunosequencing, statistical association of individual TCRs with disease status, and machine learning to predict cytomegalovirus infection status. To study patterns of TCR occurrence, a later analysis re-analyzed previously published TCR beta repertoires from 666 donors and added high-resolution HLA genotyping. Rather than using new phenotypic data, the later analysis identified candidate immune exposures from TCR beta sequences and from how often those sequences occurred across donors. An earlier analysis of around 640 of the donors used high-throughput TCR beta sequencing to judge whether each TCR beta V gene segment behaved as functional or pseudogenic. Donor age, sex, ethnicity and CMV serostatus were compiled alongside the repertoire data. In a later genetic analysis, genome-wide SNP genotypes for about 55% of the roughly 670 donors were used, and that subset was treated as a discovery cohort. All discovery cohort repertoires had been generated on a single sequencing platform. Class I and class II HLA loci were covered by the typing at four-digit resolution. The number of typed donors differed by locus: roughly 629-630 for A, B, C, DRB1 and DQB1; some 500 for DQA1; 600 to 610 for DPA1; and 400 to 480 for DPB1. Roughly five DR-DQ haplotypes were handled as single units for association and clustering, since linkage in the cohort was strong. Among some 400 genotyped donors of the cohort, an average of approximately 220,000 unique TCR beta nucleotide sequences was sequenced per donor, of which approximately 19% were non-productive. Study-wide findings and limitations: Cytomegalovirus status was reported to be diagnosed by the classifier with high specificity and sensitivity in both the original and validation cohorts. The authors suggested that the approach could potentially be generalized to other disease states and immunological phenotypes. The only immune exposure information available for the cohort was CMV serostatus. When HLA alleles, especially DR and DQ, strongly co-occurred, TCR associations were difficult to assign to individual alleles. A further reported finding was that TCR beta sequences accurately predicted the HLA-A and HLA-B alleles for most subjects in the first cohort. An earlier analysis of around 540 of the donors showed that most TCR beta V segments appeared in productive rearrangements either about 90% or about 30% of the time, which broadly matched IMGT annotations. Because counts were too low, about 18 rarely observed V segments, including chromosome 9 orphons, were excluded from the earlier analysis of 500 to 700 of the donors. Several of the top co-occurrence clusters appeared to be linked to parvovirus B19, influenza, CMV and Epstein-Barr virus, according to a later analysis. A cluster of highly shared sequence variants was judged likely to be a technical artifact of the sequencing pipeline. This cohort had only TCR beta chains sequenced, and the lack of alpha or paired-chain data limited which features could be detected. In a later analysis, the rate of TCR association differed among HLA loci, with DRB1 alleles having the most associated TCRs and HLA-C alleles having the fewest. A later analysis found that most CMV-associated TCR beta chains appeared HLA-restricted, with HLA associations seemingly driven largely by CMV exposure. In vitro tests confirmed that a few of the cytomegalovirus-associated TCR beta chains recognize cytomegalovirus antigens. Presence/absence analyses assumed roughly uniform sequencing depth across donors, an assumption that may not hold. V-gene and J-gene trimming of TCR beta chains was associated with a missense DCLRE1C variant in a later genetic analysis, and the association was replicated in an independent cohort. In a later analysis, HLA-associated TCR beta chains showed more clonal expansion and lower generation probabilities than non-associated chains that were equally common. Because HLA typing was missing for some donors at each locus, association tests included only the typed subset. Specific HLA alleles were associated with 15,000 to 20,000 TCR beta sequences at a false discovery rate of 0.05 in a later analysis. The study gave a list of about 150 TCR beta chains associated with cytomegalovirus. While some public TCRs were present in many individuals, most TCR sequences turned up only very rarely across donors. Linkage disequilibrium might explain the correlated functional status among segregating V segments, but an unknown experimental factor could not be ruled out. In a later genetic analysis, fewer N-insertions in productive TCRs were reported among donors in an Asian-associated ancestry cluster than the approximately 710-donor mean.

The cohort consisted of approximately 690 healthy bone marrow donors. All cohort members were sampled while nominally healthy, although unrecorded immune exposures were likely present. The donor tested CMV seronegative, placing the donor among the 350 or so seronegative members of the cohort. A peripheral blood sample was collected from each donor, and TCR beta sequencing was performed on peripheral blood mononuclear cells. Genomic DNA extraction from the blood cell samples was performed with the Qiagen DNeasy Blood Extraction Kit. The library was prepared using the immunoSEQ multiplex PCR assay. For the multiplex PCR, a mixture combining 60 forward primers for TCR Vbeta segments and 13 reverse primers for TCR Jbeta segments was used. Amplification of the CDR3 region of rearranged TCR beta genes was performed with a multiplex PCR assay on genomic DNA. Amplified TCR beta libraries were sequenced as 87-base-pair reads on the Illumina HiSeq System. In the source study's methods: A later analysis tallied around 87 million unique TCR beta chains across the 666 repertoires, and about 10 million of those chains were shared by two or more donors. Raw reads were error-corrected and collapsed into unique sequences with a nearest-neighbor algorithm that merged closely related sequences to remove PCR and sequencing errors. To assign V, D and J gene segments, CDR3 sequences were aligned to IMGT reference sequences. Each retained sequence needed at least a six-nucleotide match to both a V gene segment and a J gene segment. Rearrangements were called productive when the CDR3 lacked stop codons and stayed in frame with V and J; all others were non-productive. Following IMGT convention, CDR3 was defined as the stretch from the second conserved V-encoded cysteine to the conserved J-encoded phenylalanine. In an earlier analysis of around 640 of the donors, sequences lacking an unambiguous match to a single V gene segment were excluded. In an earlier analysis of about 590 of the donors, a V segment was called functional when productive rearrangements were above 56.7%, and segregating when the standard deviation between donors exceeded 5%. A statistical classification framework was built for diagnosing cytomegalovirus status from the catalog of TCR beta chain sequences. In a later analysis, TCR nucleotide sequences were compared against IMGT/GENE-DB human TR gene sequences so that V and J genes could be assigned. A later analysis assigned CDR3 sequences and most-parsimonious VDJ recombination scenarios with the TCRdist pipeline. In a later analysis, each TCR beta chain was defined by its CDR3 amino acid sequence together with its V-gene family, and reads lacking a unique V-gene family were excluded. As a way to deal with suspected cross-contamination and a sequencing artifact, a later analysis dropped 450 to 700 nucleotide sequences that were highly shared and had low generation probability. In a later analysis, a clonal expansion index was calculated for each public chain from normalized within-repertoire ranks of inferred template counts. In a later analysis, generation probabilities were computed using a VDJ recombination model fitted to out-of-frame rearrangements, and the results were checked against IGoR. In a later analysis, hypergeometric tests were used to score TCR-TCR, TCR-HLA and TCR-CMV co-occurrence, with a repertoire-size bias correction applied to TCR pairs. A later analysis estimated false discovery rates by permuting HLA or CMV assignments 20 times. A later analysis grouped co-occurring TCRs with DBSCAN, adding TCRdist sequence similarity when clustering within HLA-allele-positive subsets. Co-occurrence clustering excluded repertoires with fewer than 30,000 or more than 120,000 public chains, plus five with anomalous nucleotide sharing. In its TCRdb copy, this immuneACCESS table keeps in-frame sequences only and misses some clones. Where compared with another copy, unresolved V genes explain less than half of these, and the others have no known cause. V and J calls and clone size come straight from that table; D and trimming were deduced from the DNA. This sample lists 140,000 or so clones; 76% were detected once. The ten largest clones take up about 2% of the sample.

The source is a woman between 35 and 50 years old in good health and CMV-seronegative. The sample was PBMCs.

The bases are TGTGCCAGCAGCCTGAGCCGGAATCAGCCCCAGCATTTT. This is translated as CASSLSRNQPQHF. The chain is encoded by TRBV6-4 joined to TRBJ1-5; the D gene is not confidently resolved. Measured from the cysteine to the phenylalanine, the CDR3 is 13 residues long. Only the CDR3 portion is preserved as DNA: 39 bases, with reading frame beginning at the first base. Deletion took 6 bases off V and 4 bases off J, with a span of 10 bases between the germline ends. The germline V gene yields MRHNA for CDR1 and SNTAGT for CDR2.